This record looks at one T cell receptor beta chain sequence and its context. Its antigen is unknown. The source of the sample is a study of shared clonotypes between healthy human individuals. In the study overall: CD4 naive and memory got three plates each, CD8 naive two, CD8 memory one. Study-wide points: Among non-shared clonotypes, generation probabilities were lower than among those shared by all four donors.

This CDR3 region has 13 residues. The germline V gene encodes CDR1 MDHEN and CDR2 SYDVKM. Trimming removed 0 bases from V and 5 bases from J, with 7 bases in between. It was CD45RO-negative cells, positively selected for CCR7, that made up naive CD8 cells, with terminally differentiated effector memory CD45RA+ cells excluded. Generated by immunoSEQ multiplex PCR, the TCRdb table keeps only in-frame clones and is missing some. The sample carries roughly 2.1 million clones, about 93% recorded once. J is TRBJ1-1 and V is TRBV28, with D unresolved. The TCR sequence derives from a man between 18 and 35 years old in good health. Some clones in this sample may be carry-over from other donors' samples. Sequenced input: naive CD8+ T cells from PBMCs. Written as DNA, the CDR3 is TGTGCCAGCAGTTTATGGCGTATAACTGAAGCTTTCTTT. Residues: CASSLWRITEAFF.